This T cell receptor beta chain is from a study of T cells after yellow fever vaccination. Broader study findings: Clonotype sharing between CD4 and CD8 compartments was small.

TCRdb analysed the 5' RACE reads with MiXCR anew, one entry per CDR3 protein. This table holds about 300,000 distinct CDR3 sequences, approximately 10% found once. Trimming stripped 0 bases from V and 7 bases from J, with 11 bases between. CDR1 is SGHRS and CDR2 is YFSETQ in the germline V gene. The length of the CDR3 is 14 residues. Of note for this clonotype: Its matching antigen is unknown.

The sequenced sample was CD4+ T cells sorted from PBMCs, obtained 5 days after the yellow fever booster vaccination. This TCR derives from a man in his late teens or twenties who received the YFV17D yellow fever vaccine. The chain carries TRBV5-1 and TRBJ1-5; the D is unclear. In nucleotides, the CDR3 is TGCGCCAGCAGCTTGGGCCCCTTGGGGCAGCCCCAGCATTTT. Residues: CASSLGPLGQPQHF.